One and the same sample provided the 11 T cell receptor beta chains below, sequenced in a study of blood T cell repertoires in COVID-19. The repertoire was sequenced with immunoSEQ multiplex PCR; TCRdb's copy has only in-frame clones and lacks some. The table has some 190,000 clones, roughly 83% seen once. The sample taken for sequencing was PBMCs or T cells enriched from blood (not recorded which). The receptors originated from a man aged 40-49 years with acute COVID-19.

The chain employs TRBV19 and TRBJ2-7; 8 bases match TRBD1. With 5 bases clipped from V and 0 bases from J, the junction kept 12 bases outside the gene matches. The germline V gene encodes CDR1 LNHDA and CDR2 SQIVND (reference sequence). There are 17 residues in the CDR3. This CDR3 reads CASSPFGDRGSSYEQYF. DNA for the CDR3: TGTGCCAGTAGTCCCTTTGGAGACAGGGGTAGCTCCTACGAGCAGTACTTC.

The chain recombines TRBV7-9 with TRBJ2-2; the D is unclear. The CDR3 sequence is 13 residues long. Trimming stripped 5 bases from V and 7 bases from J, with 11 bases between. CDR1 and CDR2 (germline): SEHNR, FQNEAQ (reference sequence). DNA for the CDR3: TGTGCCAGCAGCCTACGTAGAGGCGGGGAGCTGTTTTTT. Its protein product is CASSLRRGGELFF.

V and J are TRBV6-5 and TRBJ1-1; D may be TRBD1 (6 bases). Germline V gene lookup returns CDR1 MNHEY and CDR2 SVGAGI. The CDR3 is 16 residues long. Trimming took off 4 bases at V and 6 bases at J, with 21 bases between the two ends. The DNA of the CDR3 is TGTGCCAGCAGTTCCTCAAGGGTCCTTCAGGGGCCTGAAGCTTTCTTT. It is translated as CASSSSRVLQGPEAFF.

The rearrangement uses TRBV30 and TRBJ2-5, with 8 bases fitting TRBD1. The CDR3 loop spans 17 amino acids. Germline CDR1 is GTSNPN and CDR2 is SVGIG (reference sequence). J gave up 2 bases and V 0 bases, and 11 bases lay outside the gene matches. The chain's CDR3 is CAWSVRFTGGVQETQYF. In nucleotides, the CDR3 is TGTGCCTGGAGTGTACGGTTCACAGGGGGAGTACAAGAGACCCAGTACTTC.

The V call is TRBV10-3, the J call TRBJ2-7, with 8 bases identical to TRBD2. The CDR3 length is 12 residues. Germline CDR1 and CDR2: ENHRY and SYGVKD. As DNA, the CDR3 is TGTGCTAGCGGGACATTAACCTACGAGCAGTACTTC. Protein product: CASGTLTYEQYF.

The chain couples TRBV6-5 to TRBJ2-5; D gene ambiguous. Per germline, CDR1 MNHEY and CDR2 SVGAGI. Trimming shortened V by 7 bases and J by 1 base, and 10 bases separated the two germline ends. The CDR3 extends over 13 amino acids. In nucleotides, the CDR3 is TGTGCCAGCAATCCAACTACCCAAGAGACCCAGTACTTC. As protein: CASNPTTQETQYF.

The rearrangement links TRBV10-3 to TRBJ1-2; a possible D gene is TRBD1 (6 bases). Trimming shortened V by 0 bases and J by 1 base, and 9 bases separated the two germline ends. CDR1 ENHRY and CDR2 SYGVKD come from the germline V gene. The CDR3 runs 15 residues. The CDR3 sequence is CAISESGGYNYGYTF. CDR3 in DNA: TGTGCCATCAGTGAGTCTGGGGGCTATAACTATGGCTACACCTTC.

The chain combines TRBV3-1 (or the pseudogene TRBV3-2) with TRBJ1-3; 10 nucleotides agree with TRBD1. With V trimmed by 4 bases and J by 0 bases, 6 bases remained unmatched. The CDR3 has 17 amino acids. From germline, CDR1 is LGHDT and CDR2 YNNKEL (reference sequence). In DNA, the CDR3 is TGTGCCAGCAGCCGGGGGGGACAGGGGAACTCTGGAAACACCATATATTTT. It is translated as CASSRGGQGNSGNTIYF.

V gene TRBV27 combines with J gene TRBJ2-1, with D tentatively TRBD2 (5 bases). V was pared by 6 bases and J by 4 bases, with 10 bases between. Per germline, CDR1 MNHEY and CDR2 SMNVEV (reference sequence). This CDR3 spans 13 amino acids. CDR3 sequence: CASSHGIYNEQFF. The CDR3 DNA reads TGTGCCAGCAGCCACGGGATTTACAATGAGCAGTTCTTC.

J is TRBJ1-5 and V is TRBV5-1; 9 nucleotides line up with TRBD1. The CDR3 contains 18 residues. The germline gives CDR1 SGHRS, CDR2 YFSETQ. The junction had 15 bases not matched to a gene; V was cut back by 1 base and J by 7 bases. This chain's CDR3 is CASSLLPATGGAGQPQHF. The CDR3 nucleotides are TGCGCCAGCAGCTTGTTGCCGGCTACAGGGGGCGCAGGGCAGCCCCAGCATTTT.

This clone was seen only a few times. The DNA of the CDR3 is TGTGCCAGCAGCCGGGATCAGAGCACAGATACGCAGTATTTT. Its protein is CASSRDQSTDTQYF. The chain carries TRBV11-2 and TRBJ2-3; the D gene is possibly TRBD2 (5 bases). The CDR3 is 14 amino acids. Trimming removed 5 bases at V and 0 bases at J, with 9 bases between. Germline V gene data show CDR1 as SGHAT and CDR2 as FQNNGV.